The 19 T cell receptor beta chains below were found in one sample sequenced in a study of CD8 T cells in ankylosing spondylitis. TCRdb recomputed calls from the 5' RACE reads with MiXCR, one row per CDR3 protein. The data contain about 100,000 distinct CDR3 sequences, about 9% of them seen just once; the ten biggest clones take up 4% to 5.5%. Specimen: blood, either unsorted or a sorted T cell fraction (not recorded which). The source of these receptors is a male donor with ankylosing spondylitis or in good health (not recorded which).

This clonotype appeared many times. This chain connects TRBV19 to TRBJ1-1; a weak D match, TRBD1 (6 bases). Trimming left V 6 bases short and J 0 bases short, with 17 bases between. The CDR3 sequence is 16 residues long. CDR1 is LNHDA and CDR2 is SQIVND in the germline V gene (reference sequence). The CDR3 spells CASRALDRGMNTEAFF. As DNA, the CDR3 is TGTGCCAGTAGAGCATTGGACAGAGGAATGAACACTGAAGCTTTCTTT. The full variable domain, in which reference TRBV19 and TRBJ1-1 provide the parts outside the CDR3, is DGGITQSPKYLFRKEGQNVTLSCEQNLNHDAMYWYRQDPGQGLRLIYYSQIVNDFQKGDIAEGYSVSREKKESFPLTVTSAQKNPTAFYLCASRALDRGMNTEAFFGQGTRLTVV.

This clonotype was picked up a small number of times. The chain recombines TRBV30 with TRBJ2-7; TRBD2 aligns across 8 bases. Unmatched junction bases numbered 5, after V lost 1 base and J lost 6 bases. The CDR3 covers 13 residues. Germline values: CDR1 GTSNPN, CDR2 SVGIG (reference sequence). The CDR3, as DNA: TGTGCCTGGAGTGGGACTAGCACTAGCGAGCAGTACTTC. Amino acid sequence: CAWSGTSTSEQYF.

This clonotype was found many times. This chain links TRBV20-1 with TRBJ2-3, with D perhaps TRBD1 or TRBD2 (5 bases each). V was trimmed by 5 bases and J by 2 bases, leaving 17 bases between them. Germline CDR1 reads DFQATT; CDR2 reads SNEGSKA (reference sequence). The CDR3 is 15 residues long. The chain's CDR3 is CSAFPLGTDTDTQYF. CDR3 DNA sequence: TGCAGTGCTTTTCCCCTAGGGACGGACACAGATACGCAGTATTTT.

In its sample, this clonotype was seen many times. The chain is built from TRBV15 and TRBJ2-7, with TRBD1 identical over 9 bases. The CDR3 extends over 15 amino acids. In germline, CDR1 is LNHNV, CDR2 YYDKDF (reference sequence). V dropped 3 bases and J dropped 5; count of bases not matched to a gene: 8. The CDR3 DNA sequence: TGTGCCACCAGCAGGACAGGGGGGGCTCGGCACGAGCAGTACTTC. It is translated as CATSRTGGARHEQYF.

The table lists this clonotype with a few counts. J is TRBJ2-3 and V is TRBV2, with D maybe TRBD1 (7 bases). This CDR3 contains 14 residues. V shed 6 bases and J shed 4 bases, with 14 bases lying between them. Germline V gives CDR1 SNHLY, CDR2 FYNNEI. CDR3 DNA sequence: TGTGCCAGCAGCCTTCAGGGGGGCGCAGATACGCAGTATTTT. Translated, it gives CASSLQGGADTQYF.

This clonotype occurred many times. The chain combines TRBV4-1 with TRBJ2-1, with TRBD2 as a possible D gene (6 bases). Germline CDR1 MGHRA, CDR2 YSYEKL. The CDR3 has 16 residues. V lost 5 bases and J 8 bases, leaving 22 bases between the germline ends. The CDR3, as DNA: TGCGCCAGCAGCTACTCGACTAGTCAACTGGGCGATGAGCAGTTCTTC. This translates into CASSYSTSQLGDEQFF.

The J gene is TRBJ2-1, the V gene TRBV20-1; D ambiguous. This CDR3 is 12 amino acids long. Germline V gene data show CDR1 as DFQATT and CDR2 as SNEGSKA (reference sequence). Trimming took off 0 bases at V and 1 base at J, with 1 base between the two ends. The CDR3 sequence is CSARDSYNEQFF. For the CDR3, the DNA is TGCAGTGCTAGAGATTCCTACAATGAGCAGTTCTTC.

For this clonotype: A much larger clone differs from this one at a single base, so this may be a read error. The V call is TRBV7-3, the J call TRBJ2-3; no clear D gene. CDR3 length equals 13 residues. Germline values: CDR1 SGHTA, CDR2 FQGTGA. The CDR3 DNA reads TGTGCCAGCAGCTTCGACAACACAGATAAGCAGTATTTT. It encodes CASSFDNTDKQYF.

The table lists this clonotype with many counts. The chain links TRBV9 to TRBJ2-7, with 9 bases matching TRBD2. Germline CDR1 and CDR2: SGDLS and YYNGEE. V gave up 0 bases and J gave up 2 bases; unmatched junction bases: 6. The CDR3 extends over 16 amino acids. CDR3 sequence: CASSVASSGGPYEQYF. The CDR3 DNA sequence: TGTGCCAGCAGCGTAGCTAGTAGCGGGGGACCCTACGAGCAGTACTTC.

This clonotype was seen ten or more times. This chain uses TRBV20-1 with TRBJ2-1; tentative D call: TRBD1 (5 bases). Germline V gives CDR1 DFQATT, CDR2 SNEGSKA (reference sequence). This CDR3 contains 11 residues. Trimming removed 8 bases from V and 12 bases from J, with 17 bases in between. CDR3 sequence (DNA): TGCAGTCCAACGCAAGGGGTGTTGCAGTTCTTC. Translating gives CSPTQGVLQFF.

Many counts were recorded for this clonotype. The chain couples TRBV7-2 to TRBJ1-1; 8 nucleotides agree with TRBD1. Germline CDR1 SGHTA, CDR2 FQGNSA. This CDR3 is built from 17 residues. Trimming took 4 bases from V and 4 from J; bases not matched to a gene: 14. The CDR3 nucleotides are TGTGCCAGCAGCTCGACCGGACAGGGAAGGGTGGGCACTGAAGCTTTCTTT. Protein sequence: CASSSTGQGRVGTEAFF.

The sample holds many counts of this clonotype. V is TRBV18 and J is TRBJ2-3; D is perhaps TRBD1 (6 bases). This CDR3 region has 15 residues. Germline CDR1 KGHSH, CDR2 LQKENI. V shed 0 bases and J shed 3 bases, with 10 bases lying between them. Here the CDR3 reads CASSPPRGLTDTQYF. Written as DNA, the CDR3 is TGTGCCAGCTCACCACCGAGGGGGTTGACAGATACGCAGTATTTT.

This clonotype showed up just a few times. The CDR3 DNA is TGTGCCAGCAGTTATCTTCTGGGTCGGAGACAGGGACAAGAGACCCAGTACTTC. As protein: CASSYLLGRRQGQETQYF. The chain employs TRBV6-2 or TRBV6-3 and TRBJ2-5, with TRBD1 matching 7 bases. In germline, CDR1 is MNHEY, CDR2 SVGEGT. V trimming: 3 bases; J trimming: 2 bases; junction bases outside the gene matches: 15. CDR3 length equals 18 residues.

This clonotype has ten or more counts. The V and J genes are TRBV4-2 and TRBJ2-3; TRBD2 matches 9 bases. The CDR3 has 18 amino acids. The V segment lost 0 bases and the J segment 0 bases; nucleotides outside the gene matches: 7. Germline-derived CDR1 and CDR2 are LGHNA and YNFKEQ. The CDR3 sequence: CASSQDRDSGGSTDTQYF. DNA for the CDR3: TGTGCCAGCAGCCAAGATCGGGATAGCGGGGGAAGCACAGATACGCAGTATTTT.

This clonotype showed up many times. V usage is TRBV6-1 and J usage is TRBJ2-7, with 7 bases lining up with TRBD1. Germline loops: CDR1 MNHNS, CDR2 SASEGT. Trimming took 6 bases from V and 3 from J; bases not matched to a gene: 8. The CDR3 has 14 residues. In nucleotides, the CDR3 is TGTGCCAGCAGACCTCGGGACAGACTCTACGAGCAGTACTTC. It codes for CASRPRDRLYEQYF.

This clonotype was counted at least ten times. The V call is TRBV12-3 or TRBV12-4, the J call TRBJ1-1; perhaps TRBD1 as D (5 bases). The CDR3 loop spans 12 amino acids. The V and J ends lost 2 bases and 4 bases respectively, with 5 bases between them. In nucleotides, the CDR3 is TGTGCCAGCAGTTTAAGGGGCACTGAAGCTTTCTTT. Residues: CASSLRGTEAFF.

In its sample, this clonotype was seen many times. This chain links TRBV25-1 with TRBJ2-2; D could derive from TRBD1 or TRBD2 (6 bases each). Per the germline V gene, CDR1 is MGHDK and CDR2 is SYGVNS. The CDR3 is made up of 14 amino acids. Trimming pared 7 bases from V and 2 bases from J, leaving 11 bases between. CDR3 nucleotides: TGTGCCAGCATAGGGGGGCTTAACACCGGGGAGCTGTTTTTT. It encodes CASIGGLNTGELFF.

In this sample, this clonotype turned up many times. CDR3 in amino acids: CASSLSGAGETQYF. In DNA, the CDR3 is TGCGCCAGCAGCTTATCCGGGGCAGGGGAGACCCAGTACTTC. The rearrangement uses TRBV5-1 and TRBJ2-5; either TRBD1 or TRBD2 may fit D (5 bases each). Germline CDR1 SGHRS, CDR2 YFSETQ. CDR3 length equals 14 residues. Trimming cost V 2 bases and J 5 bases, with 13 bases left between them.

Points on this clonotype: At one end the junction does not follow the germline gene, possibly because of a read error. This sequence joins TRBV12-3 or TRBV12-4 and TRBJ2-1; 8 nucleotides agree with TRBD2. The length of the CDR3 is 18 residues. The CDR3 region has the DNA TGTACCAGCAGCACGAATGTGGGAGCGGGGGACCTCTACAATGAGCAGTTCTTC. Translating gives CTSSTNVGAGDLYNEQFF.